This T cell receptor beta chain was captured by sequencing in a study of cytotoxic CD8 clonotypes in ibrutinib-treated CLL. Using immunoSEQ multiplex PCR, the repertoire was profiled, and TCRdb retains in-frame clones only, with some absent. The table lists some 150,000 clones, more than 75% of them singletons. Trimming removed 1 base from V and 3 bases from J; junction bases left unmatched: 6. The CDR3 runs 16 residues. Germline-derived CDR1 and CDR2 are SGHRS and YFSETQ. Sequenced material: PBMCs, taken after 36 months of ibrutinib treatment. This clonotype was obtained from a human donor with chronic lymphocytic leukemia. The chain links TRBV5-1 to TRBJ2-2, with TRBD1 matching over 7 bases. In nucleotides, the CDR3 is TGCGCCAGCAGCTTGAGACAGGGAACGGACACCGGGGAGCTGTTTTTT. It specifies CASSLRQGTDTGELFF.